These 14 T cell receptor beta chains share one sample of origin, sequenced in a study of T cells in Graves' hyperthyroidism and ophthalmopathy. RNA transcripts gave rise to amplified TCR beta CDR3 regions. TCR CDR3 underwent first-round RT-PCR with the HTBI primer set. Using its own MiXCR run on the multiplex PCR reads, TCRdb lists one record per CDR3 protein. Among 150,000 to 200,000 distinct CDR3 sequences listed, about 17% were seen once. The source material was blood. These receptor sequences come from a woman aged 45-65 years with Graves' hyperthyroidism.

This clonotype occurred many times. V gene TRBV6-1 combines with J gene TRBJ1-2, with D hard to call. Germline loops: CDR1 MNHNS, CDR2 SASEGT. The CDR3 is made up of 12 amino acids. Deletions cut 4 bases from V and 7 bases from J, with 10 bases between. CDR3 protein: CASSAIKGGYTF. DNA of the CDR3: TGTGCCAGCAGTGCTATTAAGGGTGGCTACACCTTC.

This clonotype was seen ten or more times. The CDR3 loop reads CASSEAAGEQETQYF. The CDR3 DNA reads as TGTGCCAGCAGTGAAGCGGCAGGGGAGCAAGAGACCCAGTACTTC. The chain uses TRBV6-1 and TRBJ2-5; tentatively, D is TRBD1 (6 bases). The V and J ends lost 0 bases and 2 bases respectively, with 10 bases between them. The CDR3 has 15 amino acids. Germline CDR1 and CDR2: MNHNS and SASEGT.

This clonotype was seen repeatedly, ten times or more. This chain joins TRBV7-8 and TRBJ2-2, with D uncertain. Trimming shortened V by 5 bases and J by 5 bases, and 6 bases separated the two germline ends. The CDR3 has 12 amino acids. Germline lookup yields CDR1 SGHVS and CDR2 FQNEAQ. This CDR3 is CASSRWTGELFF. DNA of the CDR3: TGTGCCAGCAGCCGATGGACCGGGGAGCTGTTTTTT.

V usage is TRBV29-1 and J usage is TRBJ2-5; tentative D call: TRBD2 (6 bases). Germline CDR1 and CDR2: SQVTM and ANQGSEA. The CDR3 sequence is 13 residues long. The germline V and J ends were trimmed by 4 bases and 4 bases, with 13 bases remaining between them. The CDR3 here is CSVGGGVAETQYF. CDR3 DNA: TGCAGCGTTGGAGGCGGGGTGGCAGAGACCCAGTACTTC.

V gene TRBV6-1 combines with J gene TRBJ2-6; D is unresolved. V lost 4 bases to trimming and J lost 4 bases, with 5 bases between them. The CDR3 is 13 amino acids. Germline CDR1 reads MNHNS; CDR2 reads SASEGT. The CDR3 here is CASSGGGANVLTF. DNA of the CDR3: TGTGCCAGCAGTGGTGGCGGGGCCAACGTCCTGACTTTC.

This clonotype was counted ten times or more. The rearrangement joins TRBV20-1 to TRBJ1-3; D perhaps matches TRBD1 (5 bases). Trimming shortened V by 6 bases and J by 0 bases, and 9 bases separated the two germline ends. CDR3 length: 13 amino acids. CDR1 and CDR2 (germline): DFQATT, SNEGSKA (reference sequence). This CDR3 reads CSAWTFSGNTIYF. The CDR3 DNA is TGCAGTGCGTGGACATTCTCTGGAAACACCATATATTTT.

This clonotype was detected a few times. The rearrangement uses TRBV20-1 and TRBJ1-6; 7 bases agree with TRBD1. The CDR3 has 15 residues. The V segment lost 0 bases and the J segment 10 bases; nucleotides outside the gene matches: 9. Germline assignment: CDR1 DFQATT and CDR2 SNEGSKA (reference sequence). As DNA, the CDR3 is TGCAGTGCTAGAGAATCCCGGACAGGCTCCTCACCCCTCCACTTT. This translates into CSARESRTGSSPLHF.

In its sample, this clonotype was seen many times. The V gene is TRBV27, the J gene TRBJ1-1, with 7 bases matching TRBD1. Germline loops: CDR1 MNHEY, CDR2 SMNVEV (reference sequence). The junction had 2 bases not matched to a gene; V was cut back by 0 bases and J by 4 bases. CDR3 length: 14 residues. In nucleotides, the CDR3 is TGTGCCAGCAGTTTATCGGGGACAGCCACTGAAGCTTTCTTT. It is translated as CASSLSGTATEAFF.

The gene calls are TRBV19 and TRBJ2-7, with D tentatively TRBD2 (5 bases). Looked up from germline, CDR1 is LNHDA and CDR2 is SQIVND (reference sequence). This CDR3 has 13 amino acids. V gave up 3 bases and J gave up 3 bases, with 9 bases separating them. The CDR3 is CASSITGFYEQYF. Here the CDR3 DNA reads TGTGCCAGTAGTATCACGGGGTTCTACGAGCAGTACTTC.

Only a few counts were recorded for this clonotype. The genes are TRBV6-6 and TRBJ1-1; the D gene is possibly TRBD1 (6 bases). The CDR3 spans 16 residues. Trimming cost V 2 bases and J 5 bases, with 18 bases left between them. Germline V gene sequence: CDR1 MNHNY, CDR2 SVGAGI (reference sequence). The DNA of the CDR3 is TGTGCCAGCAGTTACCCGTCGGGGGCCGAGGGTACTGAAGCTTTCTTT. The encoded protein is CASSYPSGAEGTEAFF.

Many counts were recorded for this clonotype. The chain combines TRBV7-2 with TRBJ2-7, with 11 positions matching TRBD2. J was trimmed by 3 bases and V by 5 bases; bases with no gene match: 9. The CDR3 has 16 amino acids. Germline V gives CDR1 SGHTA, CDR2 FQGNSA. CDR3 DNA: TGTGCCAGCAGCCGATTCGGGACTAGCGGAATCTACGAGCAGTACTTC. This sequence encodes CASSRFGTSGIYEQYF. The variable domain in full, completed from reference TRBV7-2 and TRBJ2-7, reads GAGVSQSPSNKVTEKGKDVELRCDPISGHTALYWYRQSLGQGLEFLIYFQGNSAPDKSGLPSDRFSAERTGGSVSTLTIQRTQQEDSAVYLCASSRFGTSGIYEQYFGPGTRLTVT.

About this clonotype itself: This sequence may be a read error, since a much larger clone differs from it by one base. The genes are TRBV7-9 and TRBJ2-1; TRBD2 might be the D (7 bases). This CDR3 comprises 14 residues. Germline-derived CDR1 and CDR2 are SEHNR and FQNEAQ (reference sequence). CDR3 in amino acids: CASGLVGGGYEQFF. The CDR3 DNA sequence: TGTGCCAGCGGCTTAGTGGGGGGGGGCTATGAGCAGTTCTTC.

The table lists this clonotype with many counts. This chain joins TRBV9 and TRBJ1-4; D is uncertain. The V end was cut by 0 bases, the J end by 1 base, with 4 bases between. The germline V gene encodes CDR1 SGDLS and CDR2 YYNGEE. This CDR3 region has 14 residues. The CDR3, as DNA: TGTGCCAGCAGCGTAGGTGGAACTAATGAAAAACTGTTTTTT. Translated, it gives CASSVGGTNEKLFF. Variable domain in full (rest from reference TRBV9 and TRBJ1-4): DSGVTQTPKHLITATGQRVTLRCSPRSGDLSVYWYQQSLDQGLQFLIQYYNGEERAKGNILERFSAQQFPDLHSELNLSSLELGDSALYFCASSVGGTNEKLFFGSGTQLSVL.

This chain connects TRBV3-1 to TRBJ1-1, with TRBD1 as a possible D gene (5 bases). V was cut by 0 bases and J by 4 bases, with 12 bases left in between. The CDR3 is 15 residues long. From germline, CDR1 is LGHDT and CDR2 YNNKEL (reference sequence). The CDR3 sequence is CASSQESIGGTEAFF. The CDR3, as DNA: TGTGCCAGCAGCCAAGAAAGCATTGGGGGCACTGAAGCTTTCTTT.